The present T cell receptor (beta chain) was sequenced within a study of T cell responses to AZD1222 COVID-19 vaccine. Points from the study as a whole: Spike-specific TCR breadth and depth were elevated following two AZD1222 doses. Donors were largely white British and mainly female; clonal diversity was possibly underestimated. Repertoire sampling was restricted to post-peak T cell response timepoints.

Profiling relied on immunoSEQ multiplex PCR, and the TCRdb table lists in-frame clones only, not all of them. The sample consists of 65,000 or so clones, roughly 89% of them appearing once. For this clone: Antigen unknown. Other DNA sequences in this specimen translate into the identical CDR3.

Germline lookup yields CDR1 SNHLY and CDR2 FYNNEI. This CDR3 is built from 12 residues. Trimming cost V 6 bases and J 4 bases, with 7 bases left between them. The V and J genes are TRBV2 and TRBJ2-1; D uncertain. The sequencing here drew on peripheral blood, taken on day 0 of AZD1222 vaccination. This TCR derives from an adult in good health. The CDR3 coding sequence is TGTGCCAGCAGAGACGGATACAATGAGCAGTTCTTC. This translates into CASRDGYNEQFF.